One and the same sample provided the 5 T cell receptor beta chains below, sequenced in a study of T cell changes during pregnancy in multiple sclerosis. Data came from immunoSEQ multiplex PCR; TCRdb stores just in-frame clones and leaves some out. This table holds under 70,000 clones, 91% found once. This sample comprised peripheral blood, obtained in the third trimester of pregnancy. The receptor source for this set is a female donor in good health, enrolled as a control in a pregnancy study.

This chain joins TRBV5-1 and TRBJ1-2; 7 bases fit TRBD1. From germline, CDR1 is SGHRS and CDR2 YFSETQ. V trimming: 7 bases; J trimming: 4 bases; junction bases outside the gene matches: 19. CDR3 length equals 17 residues. The CDR3 spells CASRGGQLVWDRYGYTF. The CDR3 nucleotides read TGCGCCAGCCGTGGGGGACAGCTTGTCTGGGATCGCTATGGCTACACCTTC. Combining the CDR3 with reference TRBV5-1 and TRBJ1-2 gives the whole variable domain KAGVTQTPRYLIKTRGQQVTLSCSPISGHRSVSWYQQTPGQGLQFLFEYFSETQRNKGNFPGRFSGRQFSNSRSEMNVSTLELGDSALYLCASRGGQLVWDRYGYTFGSGTRLTVV.

The J gene is TRBJ2-1, the V gene TRBV10-2; 8 nucleotides agree with TRBD2. Germline V lookup: CDR1 WSHSY, CDR2 SAAADI. Losses at the gene ends were 6 bases for V and 5 bases for J; bases not matched to a gene: 15. The CDR3 is made up of 17 amino acids. CDR3 sequence reads: CASSPTLGRTSNNEQFF. The CDR3 DNA is TGCGCCAGCAGCCCCACCCTAGGAAGGACTAGCAACAATGAGCAGTTCTTC.

The chain uses TRBV5-6 and TRBJ1-2, with D unclear. The CDR3 spans 11 residues. The ends were cut back, 0 bases at V and 7 bases at J, with 4 bases in the middle. Germline loops: CDR1 SGHDT, CDR2 YYEEEE. CDR3 sequence (DNA): TGTGCCAGCAGCTTGGTCAGTGGCTACACCTTC. It specifies CASSLVSGYTF.

This clone came up a few times. J is TRBJ2-5 and V is TRBV2; no reliable D call. Trimming shortened V by 7 bases and J by 2 bases, and 11 bases separated the two germline ends. Germline V lookup: CDR1 SNHLY, CDR2 FYNNEI. This CDR3 is built from 13 residues. The CDR3 DNA sequence: TGTGCCAGCAATAGCAGACTTCAAGAGACCCAGTACTTC. Its protein is CASNSRLQETQYF.

The chain links TRBV28 to TRBJ2-7; D call uncertain. In germline, CDR1 is MDHEN, CDR2 SYDVKM. V was clipped by 4 bases and J by 1 base, with 14 bases between them. The CDR3 contains 15 residues. As DNA, the CDR3 is TGTGCCAGCAGTTCTGTTACGCCGAGGTCCTACGAGCAGTACTTC. Its translation is CASSSVTPRSYEQYF.